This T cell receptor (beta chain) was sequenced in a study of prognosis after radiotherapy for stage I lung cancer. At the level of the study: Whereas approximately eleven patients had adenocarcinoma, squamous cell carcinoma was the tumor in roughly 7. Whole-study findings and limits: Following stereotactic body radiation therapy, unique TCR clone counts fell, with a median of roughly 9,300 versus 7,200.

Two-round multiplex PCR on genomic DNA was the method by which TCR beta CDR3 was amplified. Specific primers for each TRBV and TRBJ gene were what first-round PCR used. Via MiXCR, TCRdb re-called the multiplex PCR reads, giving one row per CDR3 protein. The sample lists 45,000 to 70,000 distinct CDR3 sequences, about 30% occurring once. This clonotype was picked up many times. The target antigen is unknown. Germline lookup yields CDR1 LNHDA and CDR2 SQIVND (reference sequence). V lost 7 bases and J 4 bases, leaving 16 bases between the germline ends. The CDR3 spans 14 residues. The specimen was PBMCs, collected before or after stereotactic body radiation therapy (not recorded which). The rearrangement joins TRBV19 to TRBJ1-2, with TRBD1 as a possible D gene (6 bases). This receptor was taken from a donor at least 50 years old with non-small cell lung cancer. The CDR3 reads CASNPQGVSYGYTF. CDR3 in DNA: TGTGCCAGTAACCCACAGGGCGTTAGCTATGGCTACACCTTC. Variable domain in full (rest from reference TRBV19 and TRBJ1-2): DGGITQSPKYLFRKEGQNVTLSCEQNLNHDAMYWYRQDPGQGLRLIYYSQIVNDFQKGDIAEGYSVSREKKESFPLTVTSAQKNPTAFYLCASNPQGVSYGYTFGSGTRLTVV.